These 4 T cell receptor beta chains originate from one sample sequenced in a study of cytomegalovirus exposure and HLA in healthy donors. This PCR relied on a set of 60 Vbeta primers and 13 Jbeta primers. Assay: immunoSEQ multiplex PCR; the TCRdb copy retains only in-frame clones and omits some. Of 200,000 to 250,000 clones listed, over 80% were seen once; the top ten hold approximately 0.71%. The sequenced material came from PBMCs. The receptors were gathered from a boy between 2 and 15 years old in good health and CMV-seronegative.

The chain combines TRBV7-2 with TRBJ2-7; the D gene is possibly TRBD1 (5 bases). The V gene lost 4 bases and the J gene lost 5 bases, with 15 bases spanning the gap. CDR1 and CDR2 from the germline V gene are SGHTA and FQGNSA. CDR3 length: 14 amino acids. The CDR3 sequence: CASSSPPLGHEQYF. Written as DNA, the CDR3 is TGTGCCAGCAGCTCCCCCCCCCTGGGGCACGAGCAGTACTTC.

V gene TRBV30 combines with J gene TRBJ2-3, with TRBD1 matching over 9 bases. The CDR3 runs 15 residues. Germline values: CDR1 GTSNPN, CDR2 SVGIG (reference sequence). V lost 0 bases and J lost 5; bases outside the gene matches: 6. DNA for the CDR3: TGTGCCTGGAGTGTACACAGGGGGCGAAGAGATACGCAGTATTTT. Its translation is CAWSVHRGRRDTQYF.

The chain has TRBV9 and TRBJ1-3; 8 bases map to TRBD1. The CDR3 is 15 amino acids. The germline gives CDR1 SGDLS, CDR2 YYNGEE. V shed 3 bases, J shed 0 bases, and the junction held 2 bases outside the gene matches. DNA for the CDR3: TGTGCCAGCAGCGCCGGACAGGGCTCTGGAAACACCATATATTTT. Translation gives CASSAGQGSGNTIYF.

V gene TRBV2 combines with J gene TRBJ2-5, with 7 bases aligning to TRBD2. V lost 6 bases, J lost 4 bases, and 5 bases stayed unmatched. Germline CDR1 reads SNHLY; CDR2 reads FYNNEI. The CDR3 length is 13 residues. Written as DNA, the CDR3 is TGTGCCAGCAGGCCTGCTAGCGGAGAGACCCAGTACTTC. Protein sequence: CASRPASGETQYF.